What follows describes a single TCR beta chain. No antigen is known for it. The V gene lost 4 bases and the J gene lost 5 bases, with 14 bases spanning the gap. Germline loops: CDR1 SGHRS, CDR2 YFSETQ. This CDR3 has 14 amino acids. Employing constant-segment primers, 5'RACE generated TCR alpha and TCR beta cDNA libraries bearing sample barcodes and UMIs. TCRdb re-called the 5' RACE reads with MiXCR, one entry per CDR3 protein. The table records 350,000 to 450,000 distinct CDR3 sequences, 25% to 30% of them present only once. The data stem from a study of T-cell memory formation after mild COVID-19. Study-wide results and limits: A balance of CD4 and CD8 characterized clones contracting day 15 to 85, whereas later expanders leaned CD4+. Unconfirmed was the SARS-CoV-2 specificity of second-wave clones that peaked on day 37. Shrinking CD4+ clones were chiefly CM and EM; CD8+ ones were chiefly EMRA.

The sample comprised PBMCs or a T cell subset sorted from them (not recorded which). This sequence originates from an adult woman who had mild COVID-19 (a few samples of this study predate the infection). Cell type and time point are not known. The chain links TRBV5-1 to TRBJ2-3, with D perhaps being TRBD1 or TRBD2 (6 bases each). The chain's CDR3 is CASSTGGRGDTQYF. The CDR3 nucleotides are TGCGCCAGCAGCACCGGGGGCCGGGGAGATACGCAGTATTTT.